This T cell receptor (beta chain) was observed in a study of blood T cells in healthy people across ages (dated by TCRdb to the mid-2010s). About the full investigation: In model experiments, roughly one uniquely barcoded TCR beta cDNA molecule per two T cells was captured by template switching. To track age-related changes in TCR beta repertoire diversity, the study relied on deep sequencing normalized with unique cDNA molecular identifiers. Donors were grouped into four age groups: young (average roughly 17 years), middle-aged (39), aged (about 60) and long-lived (approximately 75). To avoid experimental bias, donors of different ages were distributed randomly across sequencing lanes. The study analyzed two additional independent replicas of 1 million unique cDNA reads from the same blood draw for two donors, one aged 18 to 29 and one aged 80 or older.

The roughly 37 donors, aged roughly 6 to 95 years, were systemically healthy Caucasian individuals from Russia. About 10 milliliters of peripheral blood were collected from each donor into EDTA-treated Vacutainer tubes. PBMCs were isolated by Ficoll-Paque density-gradient centrifugation, with at least 6.5 million obtained per sample. Trizol reagent was used to extract total RNA from the PBMCs, yielding at least 5.5 micrograms per sample. For every donor, flow cytometry on a PBMC aliquot measured the percentage of naive CD45RAhigh/CD27high T cells. CDR1 and CDR2 are read off the germline V gene as SGHTA and FQGNSA. V is trimmed back by 5 bases and J by 1 base, and the junction contains 12 bases that no gene match accounts for. The CDR3, cysteine through phenylalanine, is 17 amino acids long. The sequence is cut down to CDR3 DNA, 51 bases in frame from base 1. Libraries were built with 5' RACE. TCRdb names Illumina HiSeq 2500 as the instrument used. A second roughly 6 to 12 cycle PCR used a sample-barcoded 5' primer and a J-beta primer mix. A unique molecular identifier was introduced onto each TCR beta cDNA molecule by a template-switch 5' adaptor carrying 12 random nucleotides. Each sample yielded at least 2.5 million CDR3-containing paired-end reads. First-strand cDNA synthesis was performed from all RNA using the Mint cDNA synthesis kit, with priming by a TRBC-specific oligonucleotide. Following uracil-DNA glycosylase treatment, all cDNA underwent a first 18-cycle PCR with the universal primers M1SS and BC2_uni_R. Per the source publication's procedure: For normalization, 1 million high-quality reads, each with a distinct molecular identifier, were randomly selected from each sample. Reads with shared molecular identifiers were discarded instead of being binned into consensus sequences. MiTCR, set to a Q25 quality threshold and the strictest error-elimination algorithm, was used for CDR3 identification, clonotype clustering and error correction. Lower-bound total TCR beta diversity was estimated with a nonparametric unseen species model using Euler transformation. In-frame beta chains were kept once TCRdb had trimmed the public reads at Q25 with fastp and called clones with MiXCR. CDR3 protein duplicates are merged, each entry listing the most common genes and DNA. The V and J calls here are based on TCRdb, not the publication. The sample contains hundreds of thousands of distinct CDR3 sequences, about 62% of them found a single time. Jointly, the top ten make up about 30% of the sample.

Turning to this clonotype: The clone's antigen remains unknown. Base qualities are not recorded, but no much larger clone differs from it by a single base.

Broader findings and caveats from the paper: Compared with the aged group, the long-lived group had more naive CD4+ T cells, fewer expanded clones and increased TCR diversity, suggesting age selection. Observed TCR beta diversity per million T cells fell roughly linearly with age, and a significant reduction was already apparent by age around 40. The percentage of naive T cells measured by flow cytometry correlated strongly with observed TCR beta diversity. Because donor CMV infection status was unknown, age-related changes in expanded clonotypes were potentially confounded. Bulk unsorted PBMC profiling prevented conclusive comparison of naive and antigen-experienced compartments. Total diversity estimates from one million sequenced T cells were considered lower bounds and underestimates.

The source of this sequence is a man aged 25-45 years in good health. Rearrangement joined TRBV7-2 to TRBJ2-3; the junction holds 7 bases that match TRBD1. The specimen sequenced was blood. The CDR3 region has the sequence CASSHGAAQGGTDTQYF. The DNA reads as follows: TGTGCCAGCAGCCATGGGGCCGCCCAGGGGGGCACAGATACGCAGTATTTT.